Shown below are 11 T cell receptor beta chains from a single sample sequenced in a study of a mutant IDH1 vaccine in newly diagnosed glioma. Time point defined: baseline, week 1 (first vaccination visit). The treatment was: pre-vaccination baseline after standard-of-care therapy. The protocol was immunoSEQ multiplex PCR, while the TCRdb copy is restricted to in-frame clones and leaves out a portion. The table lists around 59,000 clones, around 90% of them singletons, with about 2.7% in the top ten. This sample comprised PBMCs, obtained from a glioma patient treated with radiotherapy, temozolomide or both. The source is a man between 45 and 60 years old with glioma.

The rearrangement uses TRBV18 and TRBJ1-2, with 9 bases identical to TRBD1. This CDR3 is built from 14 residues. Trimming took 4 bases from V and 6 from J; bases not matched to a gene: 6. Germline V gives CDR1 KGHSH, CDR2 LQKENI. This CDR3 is CASSRGQGLDGYTF. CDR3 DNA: TGTGCCAGCTCACGAGGACAGGGGTTGGATGGCTACACCTTC. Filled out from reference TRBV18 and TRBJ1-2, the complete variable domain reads NAGVMQNPRHLVRRRGQEARLRCSPMKGHSHVYWYRQLPEEGLKFMVYLQKENIIDESGMPKERFSAEFPKEGPSILRIQQVVRGDSAAYFCASSRGQGLDGYTFGSGTRLTVV.

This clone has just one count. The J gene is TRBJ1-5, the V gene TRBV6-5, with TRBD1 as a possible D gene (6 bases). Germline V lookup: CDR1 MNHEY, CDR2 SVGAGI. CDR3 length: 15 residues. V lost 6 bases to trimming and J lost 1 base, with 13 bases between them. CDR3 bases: TGTGCCAGCAGCTGGGGGGCTGGAAGCAATCAGCCCCAGCATTTT. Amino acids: CASSWGAGSNQPQHF.

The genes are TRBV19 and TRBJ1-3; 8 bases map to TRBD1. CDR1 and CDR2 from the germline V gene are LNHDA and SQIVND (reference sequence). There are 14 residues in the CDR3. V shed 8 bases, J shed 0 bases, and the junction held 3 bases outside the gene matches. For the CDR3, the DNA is TGTGCCAGTTACGACAGGGGCTCTGGAAACACCATATATTTT. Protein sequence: CASYDRGSGNTIYF. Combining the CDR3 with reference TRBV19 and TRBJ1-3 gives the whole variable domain DGGITQSPKYLFRKEGQNVTLSCEQNLNHDAMYWYRQDPGQGLRLIYYSQIVNDFQKGDIAEGYSVSREKKESFPLTVTSAQKNPTAFYLCASYDRGSGNTIYFGEGSWLTVV.

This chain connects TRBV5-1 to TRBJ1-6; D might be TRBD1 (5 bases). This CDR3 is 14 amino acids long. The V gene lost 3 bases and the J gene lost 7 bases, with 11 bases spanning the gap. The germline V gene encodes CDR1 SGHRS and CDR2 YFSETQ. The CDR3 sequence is CASSSRDQNSPLHF. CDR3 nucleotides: TGCGCCAGCAGCTCCCGGGACCAGAATTCACCCCTCCACTTT.

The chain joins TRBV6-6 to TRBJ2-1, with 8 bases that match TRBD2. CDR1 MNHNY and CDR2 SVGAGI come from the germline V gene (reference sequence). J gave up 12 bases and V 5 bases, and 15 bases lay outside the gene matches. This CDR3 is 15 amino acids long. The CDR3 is CASSPSGSGGTGQFF. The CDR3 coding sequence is TGTGCCAGCAGTCCTAGCGGGTCCGGCGGTACCGGGCAGTTCTTC.

CDR3 nucleotide sequence: TGTGCCAGCAGCCTTAGAAAAGAGACCCAGTACTTC. Its protein product is CASSLRKETQYF. The chain carries TRBV5-6 and TRBJ2-5; D not resolved. CDR1 is SGHDT and CDR2 is YYEEEE in the germline V gene. The V and J ends lost 4 bases and 3 bases respectively, with 7 bases between them. There are 12 residues in the CDR3.

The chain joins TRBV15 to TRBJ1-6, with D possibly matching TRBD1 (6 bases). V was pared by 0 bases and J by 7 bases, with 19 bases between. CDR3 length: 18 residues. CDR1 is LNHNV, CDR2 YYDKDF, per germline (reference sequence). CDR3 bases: TGTGCCACCAGCAGAGATGGTATTCTAGGAGGGGGAAATTCACCCCTCCACTTT. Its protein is CATSRDGILGGGNSPLHF.

CDR3 DNA sequence: TGTGCCATCGACAGGGGGCCGTATAGCAATCAGCCCCAGCATTTT. This gives the protein CAIDRGPYSNQPQHF. The J gene is TRBJ1-5, the V gene TRBV28; 10 positions agree with TRBD1. With V trimmed by 10 bases and J by 0 bases, 6 bases remained unmatched. Germline values: CDR1 MDHEN, CDR2 SYDVKM. The CDR3 runs to 15 residues.

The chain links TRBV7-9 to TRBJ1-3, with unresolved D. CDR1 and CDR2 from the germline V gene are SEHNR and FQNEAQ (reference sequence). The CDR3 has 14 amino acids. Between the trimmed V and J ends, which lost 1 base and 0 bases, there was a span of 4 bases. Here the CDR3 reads CASSLGSSGNTIYF. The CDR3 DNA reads TGTGCCAGCAGCTTAGGCAGCTCTGGAAACACCATATATTTT.

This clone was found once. CDR3 sequence reads: CASSRGGRRNNSPLHF. The DNA for the CDR3 is TGTGCCAGCAGTAGGGGAGGGAGGAGAAATAATTCACCCCTCCACTTT. The J gene is TRBJ1-6, the V gene TRBV27, with D possibly being TRBD1 (5 bases). The CDR3 is 16 amino acids. Trimming removed 5 bases at V and 5 bases at J, with 16 bases between. Germline CDR1 is MNHEY and CDR2 is SMNVEV (reference sequence).

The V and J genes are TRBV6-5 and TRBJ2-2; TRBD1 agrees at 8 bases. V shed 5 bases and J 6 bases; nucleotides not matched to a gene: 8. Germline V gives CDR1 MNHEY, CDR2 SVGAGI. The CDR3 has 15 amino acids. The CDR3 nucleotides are TGTGCCAGCAGTCGCGCAGGGGGCTGGGCCGGGGAGCTGTTTTTT. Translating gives CASSRAGGWAGELFF.